One sample yielded the 13 T cell receptor beta chains listed below, sequenced in a study of type 1 and type 2 diabetes patients. PCR was run on genomic DNA. Amplification of the beta chain CDR3 used 30 forward and 13 reverse multiplex primers. One entry per CDR3 protein, called by TCRdb with MiXCR from the multiplex PCR reads. Among 280,000 or so distinct CDR3 sequences, roughly 50% were seen once, and the ten largest hold roughly 13%. The sample was peripheral blood mononuclear cells (PBMCs). These receptors originate from a man between 18 and 29 years old with type 2 diabetes.

About this clonotype: It may be a read error: a sequence one base away is much more abundant. The chain uses TRBV2 and TRBJ1-4; 7 bases fit TRBD1. This CDR3 is 14 amino acids long. Germline V lookup: CDR1 SNHLY, CDR2 FYNNEI. The CDR3 DNA is TGTGCCAGCAGCCCGGGACAGCCTAATGAAAAACTGTATTTT. Its translation is CASSPGQPNEKLYF.

The V call is TRBV7-2, the J call TRBJ2-3; TRBD2 matches at 10 bases. Germline CDR1 is SGHTA and CDR2 is FQGNSA. The CDR3 is 18 residues long. V lost 4 bases, J lost 0 bases, and 10 bases stayed unmatched. The CDR3 DNA sequence: TGTGCCAGCAGCTCCCTACCTGGACTAGCGGAGAGCACAGATACGCAGTATTTT. This sequence encodes CASSSLPGLAESTDTQYF. The variable domain in full, completed from reference TRBV7-2 and TRBJ2-3, reads GAGVSQSPSNKVTEKGKDVELRCDPISGHTALYWYRQSLGQGLEFLIYFQGNSAPDKSGLPSDRFSAERTGGSVSTLTIQRTQQEDSAVYLCASSSLPGLAESTDTQYFGPGTRLTVL.

The chain is built from TRBV7-7 and TRBJ1-6, with 7 bases identical to TRBD1. V was pared by 5 bases and J by 8 bases, with 9 bases of the junction left unmatched. CDR1 is SSHAT, CDR2 FNYEAQ, per germline (reference sequence). There are 15 residues in the CDR3. In DNA form, the CDR3 reads TGTGCCAGCAGCCCCCGGGGACAGAGTGATTCACCCCTCCACTTT. Amino acid sequence: CASSPRGQSDSPLHF.

The rearrangement links TRBV2 to TRBJ1-1, with D possibly being TRBD1 (6 bases). The germline V gene encodes CDR1 SNHLY and CDR2 FYNNEI. The V and J ends lost 6 bases and 3 bases respectively, with 23 bases between them. The CDR3 spans 17 residues. The CDR3 DNA reads TGTGCCAGCAGCGCCACAGGAACCAACAGGGTCGACACTGAAGCTTTCTTT. Amino acids: CASSATGTNRVDTEAFF.

This clonotype was seen at least ten times. The chain links TRBV6-6 to TRBJ1-2, with 7 bases matching TRBD1. V lost 4 bases and J lost 5; bases outside the gene matches: 1. This CDR3 is 12 amino acids long. CDR1 and CDR2 (germline): MNHNY, SVGAGI (reference sequence). The CDR3 is CASSSGGYGYTF. CDR3 sequence (DNA): TGTGCCAGCAGTTCAGGGGGATATGGCTACACCTTC.

This sequence joins TRBV10-3 and TRBJ2-7; D uncertain. Trimming removed 10 bases from V and 5 bases from J, with 12 bases in between. The CDR3 spans 11 residues. Germline V gene lookup returns CDR1 ENHRY and CDR2 SYGVKD. The CDR3 DNA reads TGTGCCAGCACAAGTCACGACGAGCAGTACTTC. This sequence encodes CASTSHDEQYF.

J is TRBJ2-7 and V is TRBV20-1; no definite D call. Trimming took off 0 bases at V and 3 bases at J, with 12 bases between the two ends. Germline loops: CDR1 DFQATT, CDR2 SNEGSKA (reference sequence). The CDR3 is 14 amino acids. In DNA, the CDR3 is TGCAGTGCTAGAGATAGGTCTGGGGTCTACGAGCAGTACTTC. Its protein is CSARDRSGVYEQYF.

The chain couples TRBV5-1 to TRBJ2-3; D is ambiguous. The CDR3 spans 14 residues. V was pared by 4 bases and J by 0 bases, with 9 bases between. CDR1 and CDR2 from the germline V gene are SGHRS and YFSETQ. The CDR3 DNA sequence: TGCGCCAGCAGCGATGCGACCAGCACAGATACGCAGTATTTT. As protein: CASSDATSTDTQYF.

There are a few counts of this clonotype. The V gene is TRBV13, the J gene TRBJ2-7; 10 positions match TRBD2. The ends lost 5 bases at V and 6 bases at J; junction bases unmatched: 7. CDR1 is PRHDT, CDR2 FYEKMQ, per germline (reference sequence). The CDR3 totals 14 residues. The CDR3 sequence: CASSQGTSVGEQYF. The CDR3 DNA reads as TGTGCCAGCAGCCAGGGGACTAGCGTTGGCGAGCAGTACTTC. The full variable domain, rest sourced from reference TRBV13 and TRBJ2-7, is AAGVIQSPRHLIKEKRETATLKCYPIPRHDTVYWYQQGPGQDPQFLISFYEKMQSDKGSIPDRFSAQQFSDYHSELNMSSLELGDSALYFCASSQGTSVGEQYFGPGTRLTVT.

The gene calls are TRBV7-2 and TRBJ1-1; D uncertain. Trimming pared 7 bases from V and 3 bases from J, leaving 6 bases between. The germline V gene has CDR1 SGHTA and CDR2 FQGNSA. This CDR3 has 11 amino acids. The CDR3 spells CASTAHTEAFF. The CDR3 DNA reads as TGTGCCAGCACGGCCCACACTGAAGCTTTCTTT.

To note about this clonotype: Mismatch with germline at one junction end may stem from a read error. This sequence joins TRBV5-1 and TRBJ1-1; D is ambiguous. This CDR3 spans 13 amino acids. Germline assignment: CDR1 SGHRS and CDR2 YFSETQ. The CDR3 DNA reads TGTGCCAGCGCCCTGAGGTTGAACACTGAAGCTTTCTTT. Protein sequence: CASALRLNTEAFF. The variable domain in full, completed from reference TRBV5-1 and TRBJ1-1, reads KAGVTQTPRYLIKTRGQQVTLSCSPISGHRSVSWYQQTPGQGLQFLFEYFSETQRNKGNFPGRFSGRQFSNSRSEMNVSTLELGDSALYLCASALRLNTEAFFGQGTRLTVV.

This clonotype came up many times. J is TRBJ1-2 and V is TRBV15; 7 bases are a match to TRBD1. Losses at the gene ends were 3 bases for V and 1 base for J; bases not matched to a gene: 8. CDR3 length equals 16 residues. Germline V CDR1 and CDR2: LNHNV, YYDKDF (reference sequence). CDR3 in amino acids: CATSSEGGDSNYGYTF. CDR3 nucleotides: TGTGCCACCAGCAGTGAAGGGGGGGACAGTAACTATGGCTACACCTTC. The variable domain in full, completed from reference TRBV15 and TRBJ1-2, reads DAMVIQNPRYQVTQFGKPVTLSCSQTLNHNVMYWYQQKSSQAPKLLFHYYDKDFNNEADTPDNFQSRRPNTSFCFLDIRSPGLGDTAMYLCATSSEGGDSNYGYTFGSGTRLTVV.

This clonotype came up a few times. The genes are TRBV15 and TRBJ1-2; the D is unclear. CDR3 length: 15 residues. V lost 0 bases and J lost 2, with 10 bases in between. Per germline, CDR1 LNHNV and CDR2 YYDKDF (reference sequence). The CDR3 DNA reads TGTGCCACCAGCAGAGATACTCGATCCAACTATGGCTACACCTTC. It is translated as CATSRDTRSNYGYTF.